Listed here are 27 T cell receptor beta chains from one sample, sequenced in a study of hypomethylating agent response in myelodysplastic syndrome. Here immunoSEQ multiplex PCR was the method, and the copy in TCRdb shows in-frame clones only, minus some. The data contain 3,000 to 4,000 clones, around 87% of them singletons. The source material was bone marrow, sampled before or after starting hypomethylating agent treatment for myelodysplastic syndrome (not recorded which). Receptor source: a human donor with myelodysplastic syndrome.

The genes are TRBV19 and TRBJ1-3; maybe TRBD1 (6 bases). The germline V gene has CDR1 LNHDA and CDR2 SQIVND (reference sequence). Trimming removed 8 bases from V and 5 bases from J, with 16 bases in between. This CDR3 spans 14 amino acids. The CDR3 reads CASSRGDPRNTIYF. CDR3 nucleotides: TGTGCCAGTTCGAGGGGGGACCCAAGAAACACCATATATTTT.

This clone was recorded only once. The chain has TRBV6-5 and TRBJ2-1; 7 bases agree with TRBD1. This CDR3 has 15 amino acids. Germline lookup yields CDR1 MNHEY and CDR2 SVGAGI. V gave up 1 base and J gave up 7 bases; unmatched junction bases: 7. The CDR3 here is CASSYLDRVRNEQFF. Here the CDR3 DNA reads TGTGCCAGCAGTTACTTAGACAGGGTACGGAATGAGCAGTTCTTC.

The chain is built from TRBV7-2 and TRBJ2-7; 7 bases agree with TRBD1. Trimming cost V 3 bases and J 1 base; bases outside gene matches: 3. Germline CDR1 SGHTA, CDR2 FQGNSA. CDR3 size: 14 residues. The CDR3 is CASSFEGQSYEQYF. DNA of the CDR3: TGTGCCAGCAGCTTTGAGGGACAGTCCTACGAGCAGTACTTC.

The chain carries TRBV15 and TRBJ2-7; D is possibly TRBD2 (6 bases). The germline V and J ends were trimmed by 8 bases and 0 bases, with 14 bases remaining between them. CDR3 length equals 14 residues. CDR1 and CDR2 from the germline V gene are LNHNV and YYDKDF (reference sequence). The CDR3 DNA reads as TGTGCCACCCGGACTCTAGCGAGCTCCTACGAGCAGTACTTC. This codes for CATRTLASSYEQYF.

The chain combines TRBV6-5 with TRBJ2-4; 9 nucleotides align to TRBD1. V was pared by 3 bases and J by 14 bases, with 8 bases of the junction left unmatched. Looked up from germline, CDR1 is MNHEY and CDR2 is SVGAGI. The CDR3 covers 13 residues. The CDR3 sequence is CASSYDWTGVKYF. CDR3 nucleotides: TGTGCCAGCAGTTATGACTGGACAGGGGTCAAGTACTTC.

The genes are TRBV6-5 and TRBJ2-1, with D tentatively TRBD1 (5 bases). The CDR3 runs 13 residues. In germline, CDR1 is MNHEY, CDR2 SVGAGI. V was clipped by 1 base and J by 6 bases, with 7 bases between them. The CDR3 DNA reads TGTGCCAGCAGTTACTTGGGGCCCAATGAGCAGTTCTTC. It codes for CASSYLGPNEQFF.

The chain employs TRBV5-4 and TRBJ1-2; no clear D. The CDR3 is 12 amino acids. Germline CDR1 SGHNT, CDR2 YYREEE (reference sequence). Trimming shortened V by 5 bases and J by 8 bases, and 13 bases separated the two germline ends. CDR3 sequence (DNA): TGTGCCAGCAGTTATATACAGTGGGGCTACACCTTC. This encodes CASSYIQWGYTF.

This clone was picked up a small number of times. The CDR3 here is CATSVSGNQPQHF. The DNA for the CDR3 is TGTGCCACCTCAGTCTCGGGTAATCAGCCCCAGCATTTT. The V call is TRBV6-6, the J call TRBJ1-5; D not resolved. Germline CDR1 MNHNY, CDR2 SVGAGI (reference sequence). V gave up 10 bases and J gave up 4 bases, with 14 bases separating them. This CDR3 has 13 residues.

The chain joins TRBV6-5 to TRBJ2-3; the D is unclear. The CDR3 sequence is 14 residues long. Per germline, CDR1 MNHEY and CDR2 SVGAGI. Trimming removed 7 bases at V and 2 bases at J, with 13 bases between. The CDR3 nucleotides are TGTGCCAGCAACTCTCTTGAACCCACAGATACGCAGTATTTT. Amino acid sequence: CASNSLEPTDTQYF.

As DNA, the CDR3 is TGTGCCAGCTCATCGGGAGCGGGTCTTAGCTCCTACGAGCAGTACTTC. Its protein product is CASSSGAGLSSYEQYF. The chain joins TRBV18 to TRBJ2-7, with TRBD2 as a possible D gene (6 bases). CDR1 is KGHSH and CDR2 is LQKENI in the germline V gene. V was clipped by 5 bases and J by 0 bases, with 17 bases between them. There are 16 residues in the CDR3.

This clone was found a few times. This CDR3 reads CASSPPGDLEAFF. The CDR3 region has the DNA TGTGCCAGCAGTCCCCCCGGGGACCTAGAAGCTTTCTTT. The rearrangement joins TRBV28 to TRBJ1-1; D possibly corresponds to TRBD1 (5 bases). With 5 bases removed from V and 8 bases from J, the gap between germline ends came to 15 bases. The CDR3 has 13 residues. Germline assignment: CDR1 MDHEN and CDR2 SYDVKM.

In this sample, this clone turned up a few times. The chain links TRBV4-1 to TRBJ2-7; D is uncertain. Germline loops: CDR1 MGHRA, CDR2 YSYEKL. V lost 0 bases, J lost 9 bases, and 9 bases lay in between. The CDR3 consists of 12 residues. The CDR3 coding sequence is TGCGCCAGCAGCCAAGATCCCACTCGGCAGTACTTC. Residues: CASSQDPTRQYF.

The chain recombines TRBV30 with TRBJ1-2; 8 nucleotides align to TRBD1. The CDR3 covers 15 residues. Germline V gene data show CDR1 as GTSNPN and CDR2 as SVGIG (reference sequence). Unmatched junction bases numbered 19, after V lost 4 bases and J lost 12 bases. The CDR3 nucleotides read TGTGCCTGGATTAGGGGCGGGCCTGGTGCAGGGGGCCACACCTTC. It is translated as CAWIRGGPGAGGHTF.

The chain links TRBV18 to TRBJ1-1; D not resolved. This CDR3 comprises 14 residues. Per the germline V gene, CDR1 is KGHSH and CDR2 is LQKENI. Trimming removed 4 bases from V and 1 base from J, with 10 bases in between. The CDR3 nucleotides read TGTGCCAGCTCACTGCTACATGGGAACACTGAAGCTTTCTTT. Protein sequence: CASSLLHGNTEAFF. Filled out from reference TRBV18 and TRBJ1-1, the complete variable domain reads NAGVMQNPRHLVRRRGQEARLRCSPMKGHSHVYWYRQLPEEGLKFMVYLQKENIIDESGMPKERFSAEFPKEGPSILRIQQVVRGDSAAYFCASSLLHGNTEAFFGQGTRLTVV.

The chain carries TRBV28 and TRBJ2-6; D is ambiguous. There are 14 residues in the CDR3. V was shortened by 6 bases and J by 0 bases, with 6 bases between the two germline ends. The V gene's germline CDR1 is MDHEN and CDR2 SYDVKM. CDR3: CASSLSSGANVLTF. Here the CDR3 DNA reads TGTGCCAGCAGCTTAAGCTCTGGGGCCAACGTCCTGACTTTC.

The rearrangement links TRBV7-2 to TRBJ2-3, with 7 bases identical to TRBD1. Germline loops: CDR1 SGHTA, CDR2 FQGNSA. Trimming removed 0 bases from V and 5 bases from J; junction bases left unmatched: 11. The CDR3 is 17 residues long. The CDR3 reads CASSLAPAKGALDTQYF. DNA for the CDR3: TGTGCCAGCAGCTTAGCGCCGGCCAAGGGGGCTTTAGATACGCAGTATTTT.

The chain couples TRBV7-6 to TRBJ2-5; no clear D. V was clipped by 4 bases and J by 2 bases, with 8 bases between them. The CDR3 spans 13 residues. Germline lookup yields CDR1 SGHVS and CDR2 FNYEAQ. In DNA form, the CDR3 reads TGTGCCAGCAGCTACGAGAAGCAAGAGACCCAGTACTTC. Amino acids: CASSYEKQETQYF.

V is TRBV21-1 and J is TRBJ2-7; the table calls TRBD2, which could not be checked here. TRBV21-1 is a documented pseudogene. The CDR3 loop spans 18 amino acids. The CDR3 coding sequence is TGTGCCAGCAACGACAAACTCGCTGCGACGCTAGCAGTTTACGAGCAGTACTTC. It translates to CASNDKLAATLAVYEQYF.

The V call is TRBV11-2, the J call TRBJ2-5; 12 positions agree with TRBD2. The CDR3 covers 15 residues. The V gene end was trimmed by 2 bases and the J gene end by 5 bases; junction bases not matched to a gene: 3. Per the germline V gene, CDR1 is SGHAT and CDR2 is FQNNGV. The CDR3: CASSLLAGGLETQYF. CDR3 coding DNA: TGTGCCAGCAGCTTACTAGCGGGAGGGCTTGAGACCCAGTACTTC.

V is TRBV14 and J is TRBJ2-7, with D possibly being TRBD1 (6 bases). Per the germline V gene, CDR1 is SGHDN and CDR2 is FVKESK. The CDR3 runs to 15 residues. The germline V and J ends were trimmed by 1 base and 5 bases, with 15 bases remaining between them. The CDR3 region has the DNA TGTGCCAGCAGCCAAGGGCCGAACAGGGCGCACGAGCAGTACTTC. It is translated as CASSQGPNRAHEQYF.

The rearrangement uses TRBV7-6 and TRBJ2-1; TRBD2 matches at 7 bases. The ends lost 0 bases at V and 8 bases at J; junction bases unmatched: 7. This CDR3 has 15 amino acids. The germline V gene has CDR1 SGHVS and CDR2 FNYEAQ. The CDR3 sequence is CASSLAVRETDEQFF. The DNA of the CDR3 is TGTGCCAGCAGCTTAGCGGTGCGGGAGACTGATGAGCAGTTCTTC.

The chain carries TRBV9 and TRBJ2-3; 7 bases align to TRBD1. The trim removed 0 bases at V and 2 bases at J, leaving 9 bases unmatched. CDR3 length: 17 amino acids. CDR1 and CDR2 from the germline V gene are SGDLS and YYNGEE. The CDR3 region has the DNA TGTGCCAGCAGCGTAGTAGGTTCAGGGACAGACACAGATACGCAGTATTTT. It yields the protein CASSVVGSGTDTDTQYF.

This chain joins TRBV11-2 and TRBJ2-7; possibly TRBD2 for D (6 bases). The V end lost 1 base, the J end lost 3 bases, and 10 bases lay between the germline ends. Looked up from germline, CDR1 is SGHAT and CDR2 is FQNNGV. The CDR3 totals 14 residues. The CDR3 DNA reads TGTGCCAGCAGCTTAGCGGGAGAGTTCTACGAGCAGTACTTC. Amino acid sequence: CASSLAGEFYEQYF.

V is TRBV2 and J is TRBJ2-3; unclear D gene. CDR3 length: 12 amino acids. The V end was cut by 4 bases, the J end by 9 bases, with 11 bases between. Germline CDR1 is SNHLY and CDR2 is FYNNEI. CDR3 DNA: TGTGCCAGCAGTGCCCCGTTTCGGACGCAGTATTTT. As protein: CASSAPFRTQYF.

The genes are TRBV7-9 and TRBJ1-1, with D possibly TRBD1 on 6 matching bases. Germline CDR1 and CDR2: SEHNR and FQNEAQ (reference sequence). V lost 7 bases, J lost 0 bases, and 12 bases lay in between. The CDR3 is made up of 14 amino acids. In DNA form, the CDR3 reads TGTGCCAGCACCGCGACAGGTATGAACACTGAAGCTTTCTTT. Its protein product is CASTATGMNTEAFF. Drawing the rest from reference TRBV7-9 and TRBJ1-1, the complete variable domain is DTGVSQNPRHKITKRGQNVTFRCDPISEHNRLYWYRQTLGQGPEFLTYFQNEAQLEKSRLLSDRFSAERPKGSFSTLEIQRTEQGDSAMYLCASTATGMNTEAFFGQGTRLTVV.

The J gene is TRBJ2-3, the V gene TRBV9; no definite D call. CDR3 length: 14 amino acids. Trimming took off 0 bases at V and 1 base at J, with 6 bases between the two ends. Germline values: CDR1 SGDLS, CDR2 YYNGEE. CDR3: CASSVEAGTDTQYF. The CDR3 DNA is TGTGCCAGCAGCGTAGAGGCGGGCACAGATACGCAGTATTTT.

The J gene is TRBJ2-1, the V gene TRBV4-2; TRBD2 matches 14 bases. There are 16 residues in the CDR3. Looked up from germline, CDR1 is LGHNA and CDR2 is YNFKEQ. The ends lost 4 bases at V and 7 bases at J; junction bases unmatched: 6. The CDR3 DNA sequence: TGTGCCAGCAGCCGAGGGACTAGCGGGAGTGGGAATGAGCAGTTCTTC. Translating it yields CASSRGTSGSGNEQFF.